The 13 T cell receptor beta chains below were found in one sample sequenced in a study of blood T cell repertoires in COVID-19. Using immunoSEQ multiplex PCR, the repertoire was profiled, and TCRdb retains in-frame clones only, with some absent. The sample has over 200,000 clones; around 78% are singletons. The sample taken for sequencing was peripheral blood. Receptor source: a woman in her seventies with active or convalescent COVID-19.

V is TRBV30 and J is TRBJ1-6, with 12 positions matching TRBD1. The CDR3 spans 15 residues. J lost 6 bases, V lost 2 bases, and 2 bases had no gene match. Germline loops: CDR1 GTSNPN, CDR2 SVGIG (reference sequence). This chain's CDR3 is CAWSPGQGANSPLHF. DNA of the CDR3: TGTGCCTGGAGTCCGGGACAGGGGGCTAATTCACCCCTCCACTTT.

V usage is TRBV5-4 and J usage is TRBJ1-3; 7 nucleotides line up with TRBD1. Germline V gene sequence: CDR1 SGHNT, CDR2 YYREEE (reference sequence). The CDR3 spans 15 residues. The V gene end was trimmed by 3 bases and the J gene end by 2 bases; junction bases not matched to a gene: 5. CDR3 nucleotides: TGTGCCAGCAGCTCGGCAGGGGGACCTGGAAACACCATATATTTT. Amino acids: CASSSAGGPGNTIYF.

This clone came up a few times. The chain uses TRBV6-5 and TRBJ1-2; 8 nucleotides line up with TRBD1. The trim removed 0 bases at V and 6 bases at J, leaving 9 bases unmatched. The CDR3 consists of 16 residues. Germline lookup yields CDR1 MNHEY and CDR2 SVGAGI. The CDR3 loop is CASSYSIGGQGDGYTF. The CDR3 DNA is TGTGCCAGCAGTTACTCGATCGGAGGACAGGGAGATGGCTACACCTTC.

The rearrangement uses TRBV7-9 and TRBJ2-1, with 11 bases matching TRBD2. The V gene's germline CDR1 is SEHNR and CDR2 FQNEAQ (reference sequence). V was clipped by 5 bases and J by 3 bases; unmatched bases: 12. The CDR3 length is 18 residues. The CDR3 protein is CASSPKHRLAGIYNEQFF. The CDR3 region has the DNA TGTGCCAGCAGCCCCAAACACCGACTAGCGGGGATCTACAATGAGCAGTTCTTC. The whole variable domain, filled in from reference TRBV7-9 and TRBJ2-1, reads DTGVSQNPRHKITKRGQNVTFRCDPISEHNRLYWYRQTLGQGPEFLTYFQNEAQLEKSRLLSDRFSAERPKGSFSTLEIQRTEQGDSAMYLCASSPKHRLAGIYNEQFFGPGTRLTVL.

J is TRBJ2-1 and V is TRBV5-1; tentative D call: TRBD2 (5 bases). V lost 4 bases and J lost 5, with 19 bases in between. The V gene's germline CDR1 is SGHRS and CDR2 YFSETQ. The CDR3 is 16 amino acids. CDR3 bases: TGCGCCAGCAGCCCCGGACTGTCCCAAGCCCACAATGAGCAGTTCTTC. Translated: CASSPGLSQAHNEQFF.

This sequence joins TRBV2 and TRBJ1-5; D unresolved. Between the trimmed V and J ends, which lost 4 bases and 9 bases, there was a span of 13 bases. The CDR3 loop spans 13 amino acids. Germline CDR1 is SNHLY and CDR2 is FYNNEI. In nucleotides, the CDR3 is TGTGCCAGCAGTGTCCCGGGAGGTACGCCCCAGCATTTT. Protein: CASSVPGGTPQHF.

The chain joins TRBV12-5 to TRBJ2-1; TRBD1 might be the D (5 bases). This CDR3 is built from 13 residues. The V end lost 6 bases, the J end lost 7 bases, and 13 bases lay between the germline ends. CDR1 is LGHNT and CDR2 is FRNRAP in the germline V gene. CDR3 in amino acids: CASGSGASNEQFF. Written as DNA, the CDR3 is TGTGCTAGTGGCTCTGGGGCTTCAAATGAGCAGTTCTTC. Full variable domain (missing parts from reference TRBV12-5 and TRBJ2-1): DARVTQTPRHKVTEMGQEVTMRCQPILGHNTVFWYRQTMMQGLELLAYFRNRAPLDDSGMPKDRFSAEMPDATLATLKIQPSEPRDSAVYFCASGSGASNEQFFGPGTRLTVL.

This chain uses TRBV21-1 with TRBJ1-2. TRBV21-1 is termed a pseudogene. This CDR3 is 14 amino acids long. CDR3 residues: CASSPGGGLGGYTF. The CDR3 bases are TGTGCCAGCAGTCCCGGGGGAGGGTTAGGTGGCTACACCTTC.

V is TRBV7-3 and J is TRBJ1-4, with D possibly matching TRBD1 (5 bases). The germline gives CDR1 SGHTA, CDR2 FQGTGA. This CDR3 has 13 amino acids. The V end was cut by 0 bases, the J end by 8 bases, with 7 bases between. The DNA of the CDR3 is TGTGCCAGCAGCTTAACGGAGGGGGAAAAACTGTTTTTT. Translated: CASSLTEGEKLFF.

This clone has only one observation. This CDR3 is also generated by other DNA sequences in the sample. The chain uses TRBV19 and TRBJ2-7, with 8 bases fitting TRBD1. This CDR3 contains 13 residues. Germline assignment: CDR1 LNHDA and CDR2 SQIVND (reference sequence). After removal of 6 bases from V and 4 bases from J, the junction contained 5 bases not matched to a gene. This CDR3 reads CASSRDRTYEQYF. The CDR3, as DNA: TGTGCCAGTAGCCGGGACAGGACTTACGAGCAGTACTTC.

This clone was recorded once. V gene TRBV10-2 combines with J gene TRBJ2-3; D is ambiguous. V lost 5 bases, J lost 3 bases, and 12 bases lay in between. The CDR3 sequence is 14 residues long. The germline CDR1 and CDR2 sequences are WSHSY and SAAADI. Written as DNA, the CDR3 is TGCGCCAGCAGTAGAGGCCGTGAGACAGATACGCAGTATTTT. This gives the protein CASSRGRETDTQYF.

This clone was found once. The rearrangement links TRBV2 to TRBJ1-1; D uncertain. Germline V gives CDR1 SNHLY, CDR2 FYNNEI. Trimming pared 6 bases from V and 1 base from J, leaving 9 bases between. The CDR3 is 13 residues long. The CDR3 loop is CASSPWANTEAFF. As DNA, the CDR3 is TGTGCCAGCAGCCCCTGGGCGAACACTGAAGCTTTCTTT.

This chain connects TRBV6-5 to TRBJ1-1, with 7 bases lining up with TRBD1. V gave up 3 bases and J gave up 4 bases; unmatched junction bases: 8. This CDR3 has 15 residues. Germline loops: CDR1 MNHEY, CDR2 SVGAGI. CDR3 sequence reads: CASSYNQGGGTEAFF. The CDR3 DNA follows: TGTGCCAGCAGTTATAATCAGGGGGGTGGCACTGAAGCTTTCTTT.